These 9 T cell receptor beta chains share one sample of origin, sequenced in a study of control samples from healthy donors and cancer patients. Clones were read by immunoSEQ multiplex PCR, and TCRdb kept only the in-frame ones, dropping some. This table has tens of thousands of clones, about 89% appearing once. The specimen was blood. These receptors all come from a man aged 45 to 65 in good health.

This chain uses TRBV15 with TRBJ1-2; no firm D call. The CDR3 is 12 residues long. The V end lost 4 bases, the J end lost 8 bases, and 11 bases lay between the germline ends. Germline V gene data show CDR1 as LNHNV and CDR2 as YYDKDF (reference sequence). CDR3 protein: CATSIGIGGYTF. Written as DNA, the CDR3 is TGTGCCACCAGCATAGGGATTGGGGGCTACACCTTC.

This sequence joins TRBV19 and TRBJ2-2, with a tentative D call TRBD2 (6 bases). Trimming pared 10 bases from V and 4 bases from J, leaving 22 bases between. Germline V lookup: CDR1 LNHDA, CDR2 SQIVND (reference sequence). The CDR3 is 16 residues long. The CDR3: CATSHRSGRPTGELFF. As DNA, the CDR3 is TGTGCCACCAGTCATAGGTCAGGGAGGCCCACCGGGGAGCTGTTTTTT.

The chain links TRBV7-9 to TRBJ1-3, with 8 nucleotides matching TRBD1. There are 17 residues in the CDR3. The V gene end was trimmed by 1 base and the J gene end by 6 bases; junction bases not matched to a gene: 11. Germline V gives CDR1 SEHNR, CDR2 FQNEAQ (reference sequence). CDR3 region: CASSLVFIGQGQNTIYF. The CDR3 DNA reads as TGTGCCAGCAGCTTAGTGTTTATTGGACAGGGTCAAAACACCATATATTTT. Together with reference TRBV7-9 and TRBJ1-3, the CDR3 gives the full variable domain: DTGVSQNPRHKITKRGQNVTFRCDPISEHNRLYWYRQTLGQGPEFLTYFQNEAQLEKSRLLSDRFSAERPKGSFSTLEIQRTEQGDSAMYLCASSLVFIGQGQNTIYFGEGSWLTVV.

The V call is TRBV4-3, the J call TRBJ1-2, with a tentative D call TRBD1 (6 bases). The germline gives CDR1 LGHNA, CDR2 YSLEER. The CDR3 length is 16 residues. V was clipped by 0 bases and J by 3 bases, with 14 bases between them. The DNA of the CDR3 is TGCGCCAGCAGCCAAGATTTCGGCAGGGGAGACTATGGCTACACCTTC. Its translation: CASSQDFGRGDYGYTF.

The rearrangement links TRBV24-1 to TRBJ2-2; 9 nucleotides align to TRBD1. The CDR3 runs 14 residues. V lost 7 bases, J lost 5 bases, and 4 bases stayed unmatched. Germline-derived CDR1 and CDR2 are KGHDR and SFDVKD. CDR3 sequence (DNA): TGTGCCACCAGCGGGACAGGGCGAACCGGGGAGCTGTTTTTT. Protein sequence: CATSGTGRTGELFF.

The chain couples TRBV2 to TRBJ1-4; TRBD1 might be the D (5 bases). This CDR3 has 15 amino acids. Germline V CDR1 and CDR2: SNHLY, FYNNEI. V shed 6 bases and J shed 0 bases, with 11 bases lying between them. CDR3 sequence (DNA): TGTGCCAGCAGGAACGACAGAGCAACTAATGAAAAACTGTTTTTT. Translated: CASRNDRATNEKLFF.

The J gene is TRBJ1-1, the V gene TRBV10-1; 12 bases match TRBD1. Germline V gene sequence: CDR1 WNHNN, CDR2 SYGVQD (reference sequence). The CDR3 has 16 residues. Losses at the gene ends were 5 bases for V and 7 bases for J; bases not matched to a gene: 11. The CDR3 sequence: CASSYQRDRGLGEAFF. DNA of the CDR3: TGCGCCAGCAGTTACCAACGGGACAGGGGGCTTGGTGAAGCTTTCTTT.

The chain is built from TRBV6-5 and TRBJ2-5; 8 positions agree with TRBD1. In germline, CDR1 is MNHEY, CDR2 SVGAGI. This CDR3 is built from 13 residues. With V trimmed by 4 bases and J by 4 bases, 2 bases remained unmatched. The CDR3 bases are TGTGCCAGCAGTTTTGACAGGGGAGAGACCCAGTACTTC. Encoded protein: CASSFDRGETQYF.

The V gene is TRBV4-2, the J gene TRBJ2-7; the D gene is possibly TRBD2 (7 bases). Per the germline V gene, CDR1 is LGHNA and CDR2 is YNFKEQ. V was pared by 8 bases and J by 7 bases, with 15 bases between. The CDR3 consists of 12 residues. CDR3 sequence reads: CASGGGPGEQYF. Written as DNA, the CDR3 is TGTGCCAGCGGGGGGGGCCCCGGGGAGCAGTACTTC.